Following are 24 T cell receptor beta chains from one sample sequenced in a study of blood T cell repertoires in COVID-19. Clones were read by immunoSEQ multiplex PCR, and TCRdb kept only the in-frame ones, dropping some. The sample gives hundreds of thousands of clones, 89% of which show up once; 9.5% is in the top ten. The sequencing input was PBMCs or T cells enriched from blood (not recorded which). The receptor source for this set is a woman aged 40 to 55 who had recovered from COVID-19.

The rearrangement links TRBV29-1 to TRBJ2-1; 11 bases map to TRBD2. From germline, CDR1 is SQVTM and CDR2 ANQGSEA. The length of the CDR3 is 14 residues. V gave up 6 bases and J gave up 9 bases; unmatched junction bases: 10. The CDR3 nucleotides read TGCAGCGTCGCAACTAGCGGGGGTCAGGGTGAGCAGTTCTTC. Translating it yields CSVATSGGQGEQFF.

V usage is TRBV25-1 and J usage is TRBJ1-1; the match to TRBD1 covers 7 bases. Looked up from germline, CDR1 is MGHDK and CDR2 is SYGVNS. The CDR3 is 14 residues long. V lost 5 bases and J lost 0; bases outside the gene matches: 3. This CDR3 reads CASSQTGLNTEAFF. The CDR3 nucleotides read TGTGCCAGCAGTCAGACAGGGTTGAACACTGAAGCTTTCTTT. Filled out from reference TRBV25-1 and TRBJ1-1, the complete variable domain reads EADIYQTPRYLVIGTGKKITLECSQTMGHDKMYWYQQDPGMELHLIHYSYGVNSTEKGDLSSESTVSRIRTEHFPLTLESARPSHTSQYLCASSQTGLNTEAFFGQGTRLTVV.

The chain carries TRBV11-2 and TRBJ2-2; 8 bases line up with TRBD2. V lost 4 bases, J lost 6 bases, and 4 bases stayed unmatched. Germline assignment: CDR1 SGHAT and CDR2 FQNNGV. The CDR3 is 14 amino acids. CDR3 DNA sequence: TGTGCCAGCAGCTCCCGGGGGGGTCCCGGGGAGCTGTTTTTT. Translation gives CASSSRGGPGELFF.

The genes are TRBV7-2 and TRBJ1-3; TRBD1 agrees at 8 bases. V shed 5 bases, J shed 4 bases, and the junction held 10 bases outside the gene matches. This CDR3 is built from 16 residues. Germline lookup yields CDR1 SGHTA and CDR2 FQGNSA. In DNA, the CDR3 is TGTGCCAGCAGCCCTCGACAGGGGACGGGAGGAAACACCATATATTTT. It yields the protein CASSPRQGTGGNTIYF.

This clone was detected only once. DNA for the CDR3: TGTGCCAGCAGCCGGACAGCCTATGGCTACACCTTC. Its translation is CASSRTAYGYTF. This chain uses TRBV7-9 with TRBJ1-2, with D possibly matching TRBD1 (6 bases). Germline CDR1 reads SEHNR; CDR2 reads FQNEAQ (reference sequence). The CDR3 totals 12 residues. The V end lost 5 bases, the J end lost 4 bases, and 8 bases lay between the germline ends.

This chain connects TRBV6-5 to TRBJ1-3, with D perhaps TRBD1 (5 bases). CDR1 is MNHEY and CDR2 is SVGAGI in the germline V gene. With 0 bases removed from V and 7 bases from J, the gap between germline ends came to 13 bases. The CDR3 totals 15 residues. CDR3 DNA sequence: TGTGCCAGCAGTTACTCGGTTACAGGTCGGAACACCATATATTTT. The encoded protein is CASSYSVTGRNTIYF.

The chain uses TRBV9 and TRBJ2-7, with D perhaps TRBD2 (6 bases). The CDR3 extends over 16 amino acids. The germline V gene has CDR1 SGDLS and CDR2 YYNGEE. Trimming left V 4 bases short and J 0 bases short, with 17 bases between. CDR3 in amino acids: CASSPGGMISSYEQYF. The CDR3 DNA reads as TGTGCCAGCAGCCCTGGAGGGATGATAAGCTCCTACGAGCAGTACTTC.

The chain employs TRBV11-3 and TRBJ2-2, with 11 positions matching TRBD1. Germline CDR1 reads SGHNT; CDR2 reads YENEEA. Unmatched junction bases numbered 10, after V lost 4 bases and J lost 3 bases. The CDR3 length is 18 residues. Here the CDR3 reads CASSSPTGQGVYTGELFF. The CDR3, as DNA: TGTGCCAGCAGCTCCCCTACGGGACAGGGGGTGTACACCGGGGAGCTGTTTTTT.

V usage is TRBV19 and J usage is TRBJ1-2; weak D call: TRBD1 (6 bases). The CDR3 length is 14 residues. Between the trimmed V and J ends, which lost 6 bases and 0 bases, there was a span of 11 bases. CDR1 is LNHDA, CDR2 SQIVND, per germline (reference sequence). The CDR3 DNA reads as TGTGCCAGTAGCTTAACAGGGACTAACTATGGCTACACCTTC. It is translated as CASSLTGTNYGYTF.

J is TRBJ2-7 and V is TRBV6-5, with TRBD1 as a possible D gene (6 bases). This CDR3 has 14 residues. Germline V gives CDR1 MNHEY, CDR2 SVGAGI. Trimming took off 6 bases at V and 1 base at J, with 13 bases between the two ends. The CDR3 protein is CASSWTQGSYEQYF. CDR3 DNA sequence: TGTGCCAGCAGCTGGACACAGGGATCCTACGAGCAGTACTTC.

The chain uses TRBV15 and TRBJ2-2, with TRBD1 matching 7 bases. Looked up from germline, CDR1 is LNHNV and CDR2 is YYDKDF (reference sequence). The CDR3 extends over 16 amino acids. V lost 2 bases, J lost 4 bases, and 7 bases stayed unmatched. Written as DNA, the CDR3 is TGTGCCACCAGCAGACGACAGGGTAGGAGCACCGGGGAGCTGTTTTTT. It codes for CATSRRQGRSTGELFF.

The rearrangement links TRBV19 to TRBJ2-7, with 10 positions matching TRBD1. This CDR3 comprises 13 residues. Germline loops: CDR1 LNHDA, CDR2 SQIVND (reference sequence). V lost 5 bases, J lost 5 bases, and 3 bases stayed unmatched. CDR3 in amino acids: CASSDRGRNEQYF. CDR3 DNA sequence: TGTGCCAGTAGTGACAGGGGGCGGAACGAGCAGTACTTC.

The rearrangement joins TRBV12-3 or TRBV12-4 to TRBJ1-4, with D tentatively TRBD1 (5 bases). The CDR3 sequence is 13 residues long. Between the trimmed V and J ends, which lost 1 base and 11 bases, there was a span of 11 bases. CDR3 sequence (DNA): TGTGCCAGCAGTTTAGACGAGAAGGGGAAACTGTTTTTT. Its translation is CASSLDEKGKLFF.

This clone was observed a single time. The chain employs TRBV7-9 and TRBJ1-2, with unresolved D. Deletions cut 3 bases from V and 2 bases from J, with 7 bases between. The CDR3 has 13 amino acids. CDR1 and CDR2 (germline): SEHNR, FQNEAQ (reference sequence). CDR3 in amino acids: CASSFNENYGYTF. The CDR3 coding sequence is TGTGCCAGCAGCTTTAATGAGAACTATGGCTACACCTTC.

The V call is TRBV5-5, the J call TRBJ2-1; unclear D gene. The CDR3 covers 15 residues. V was clipped by 2 bases and J by 2 bases, with 11 bases between them. The germline V gene encodes CDR1 SGHKS and CDR2 YYEKEE (reference sequence). CDR3 bases: TGTGCCAGCAGCTTACAGCCAACTGCCTACAATGAGCAGTTCTTC. This encodes CASSLQPTAYNEQFF.

This chain uses TRBV23-1 with TRBJ2-1, with 7 bases lining up with TRBD1. TRBV23-1 is placed among ORFs of uncertain function. V was clipped by 6 bases and J by 0 bases; unmatched bases: 8. This CDR3 is built from 16 residues. The CDR3 nucleotides are TGCGCCAGCAGGATCGACAGGGAAAGCTCCTACAATGAGCAGTTCTTC. Translation: CASRIDRESSYNEQFF.

This chain links TRBV5-1 with TRBJ2-7, with D possibly matching TRBD2 (6 bases). CDR1 and CDR2 from the germline V gene are SGHRS and YFSETQ. V was cut by 4 bases and J by 1 base, with 15 bases left in between. CDR3 length: 15 residues. CDR3: CASSTGDGLSYEQYF. DNA of the CDR3: TGCGCCAGCAGCACGGGGGACGGGCTATCCTACGAGCAGTACTTC.

This chain connects TRBV27 to TRBJ1-6; D not resolved. CDR1 and CDR2 (germline): MNHEY, SMNVEV (reference sequence). The CDR3 is 14 amino acids. V lost 6 bases and J lost 5, with 11 bases in between. The CDR3 is CASRFGANNSPLHF. In nucleotides, the CDR3 is TGTGCCAGCAGATTTGGAGCCAATAATTCACCCCTCCACTTT.

The chain has TRBV9 and TRBJ2-5; TRBD2 agrees at 7 bases. Germline V lookup: CDR1 SGDLS, CDR2 YYNGEE. This CDR3 has 15 residues. V was pared by 0 bases and J by 2 bases, with 4 bases of the junction left unmatched. CDR3 DNA: TGTGCCAGCAGCGTAGAAGCGGGGAGACAAGAGACCCAGTACTTC. This sequence encodes CASSVEAGRQETQYF.

This clone was observed a few times. Here the CDR3 DNA reads TGTGCCAGCAGCTTAAGGCTAGCGGGGGGCCGTACTACAGATACGCAGTATTTT. This sequence encodes CASSLRLAGGRTTDTQYF. The J gene is TRBJ2-3, the V gene TRBV7-8, with 11 bases matching TRBD2. Germline V lookup: CDR1 SGHVS, CDR2 FQNEAQ. After removal of 2 bases from V and 3 bases from J, the junction contained 10 bases not matched to a gene. The CDR3 has 18 amino acids. Variable domain in full (rest from reference TRBV7-8 and TRBJ2-3): GAGVSQSPRYKVAKRGQDVALRCDPISGHVSLFWYQQALGQGPEFLTYFQNEAQLDKSGLPSDRFFAERPEGSVSTLKIQRTQQEDSAVYLCASSLRLAGGRTTDTQYFGPGTRLTVL.

The chain recombines TRBV6-5 with TRBJ1-5, with no clear D. The CDR3 has 15 amino acids. Trimming left V 6 bases short and J 1 base short, with 13 bases between. Germline V CDR1 and CDR2: MNHEY, SVGAGI. The CDR3 DNA follows: TGTGCCAGCAGCGCCATAGTTTCAAGCAATCAGCCCCAGCATTTT. It is translated as CASSAIVSSNQPQHF.

The chain employs TRBV29-1 and TRBJ2-3, with D maybe TRBD2 (6 bases). The germline CDR1 and CDR2 sequences are SQVTM and ANQGSEA. The CDR3 loop spans 15 amino acids. The ends were cut back, 4 bases at V and 0 bases at J, with 14 bases in the middle. In nucleotides, the CDR3 is TGCAGCGTTGTCCCTGGGGGGTTTAGCACAGATACGCAGTATTTT. It codes for CSVVPGGFSTDTQYF.

The chain carries TRBV18 and TRBJ2-3; 7 bases match TRBD1. After removal of 6 bases from V and 3 bases from J, the junction contained 12 bases not matched to a gene. The CDR3 loop spans 16 amino acids. Germline CDR1 is KGHSH and CDR2 is LQKENI. In DNA, the CDR3 is TGTGCCAGCTCCCTAAGGACACAGGGGTTAACAGATACGCAGTATTTT. The encoded protein is CASSLRTQGLTDTQYF.

This sequence joins TRBV9 and TRBJ2-1; 7 nucleotides match TRBD2. This CDR3 region has 14 residues. Unmatched junction bases numbered 6, after V lost 6 bases and J lost 3 bases. Germline V gene data show CDR1 as SGDLS and CDR2 as YYNGEE. The chain's CDR3 is CASNPSGFYNEQFF. CDR3 DNA sequence: TGTGCCAGCAACCCTAGCGGATTCTACAATGAGCAGTTCTTC.